The 3 T cell receptor beta chains below were found in one sample sequenced in a study of response to subunit inactivated influenza vaccine (dated by TCRdb to the late 2010s). The time point label for this specimen denotes: more than 35 days after influenza vaccine administration. The method behind the library was RT-PCR. Sequencing instrument: Illumina HiSeq 2500. TCRdb reprocessed the public reads (quality trimming at Q25 with fastp, clone calling with MiXCR) and kept in-frame beta chains. Under each unique CDR3 protein, matching rows form one entry showing the most common genes and DNA. Within this sample are around 480,000 distinct CDR3 sequences, with about 10% of them counted one time only. The ten most abundant clones make up 12% of the sample. This specimen consisted of PBMCs from blood, obtained more than 35 days after vaccination. Source of these receptors: a man aged 50 to 59 who received an inactivated influenza vaccine. Donor details come from another sample of the same person, matched by shared clones.

The chain is built from TRBV29-1 and TRBJ2-3; TRBD1 matches 7 bases. The ends lost 0 bases at V and 1 base at J; junction bases unmatched: 4. CDR3 length equals 15 residues. Looked up from germline, CDR1 is SQVTM and CDR2 is ANQGSEA. The CDR3 DNA follows: TGCAGCGTTGAAGATAAGGGGGCAGGCACAGATACGCAGTATTTT. This gives the protein CSVEDKGAGTDTQYF.

This clonotype was found many times. The chain is built from TRBV10-3 and TRBJ1-1; 10 bases fit TRBD1. Trimming at V came to 6 bases and at J to 3 bases, leaving 10 bases not matched to a gene. The CDR3 contains 16 residues. The germline V gene has CDR1 ENHRY and CDR2 SYGVKD. The CDR3 is CAIRNRDRGSDTEAFF. The CDR3 nucleotides are TGTGCCATCAGGAACCGGGACAGGGGTTCGGACACTGAAGCTTTCTTT.

The rearrangement links TRBV21-1 to TRBJ1-4. TRBV21-1 is a known pseudogene. The CDR3 loop spans 15 amino acids. The CDR3 DNA reads as TGTGCCAGCAGCAAAAGAGGGTCGCCTAATGAAAAACTGTTTTTT. This translates into CASSKRGSPNEKLFF.